These 31 T cell receptor beta chains share one sample of origin, sequenced in a study of response to subunit inactivated influenza vaccine. MiXCR, run by TCRdb on the RT-PCR reads, gives a single entry per CDR3 protein. The sample shows approximately 520,000 distinct CDR3 sequences, approximately 24% of them seen only once. The source material was CD4+ T cells sorted from PBMCs, sampled roughly 5 days after vaccination. All receptors come from a man between 45 and 60 years old who received an inactivated influenza vaccine.

The chain couples TRBV12-3 or TRBV12-4 to TRBJ2-2; 9 nucleotides agree with TRBD1. The CDR3 spans 13 residues. V dropped 8 bases and J dropped 5; count of bases not matched to a gene: 3. This CDR3 reads CASDRGRTGELFF. Written as DNA, the CDR3 is TGTGCCAGCGACAGGGGGAGGACCGGGGAGCTGTTTTTT.

This chain connects TRBV12-3 or TRBV12-4 to TRBJ1-1; unclear D gene. This CDR3 region has 14 residues. Deletions cut 9 bases from V and 0 bases from J, with 14 bases between. As DNA, the CDR3 is TGTGCCAGTGGAATGTGGACCCTGAACACTGAAGCTTTCTTT. Amino acids: CASGMWTLNTEAFF.

The chain recombines TRBV3-1 with TRBJ1-4, with 7 bases lining up with TRBD1. J lost 13 bases, V lost 4 bases, and 6 bases had no gene match. Germline V gene lookup returns CDR1 LGHDT and CDR2 YNNKEL (reference sequence). The CDR3 runs 12 residues. The CDR3 loop reads CASSRTGTVLFF. The CDR3 nucleotides are TGTGCCAGCAGCCGTACCGGGACAGTACTGTTTTTT.

The chain has TRBV7-2 and TRBJ2-7, with 13 bases aligning to TRBD2. CDR1 and CDR2 from the germline V gene are SGHTA and FQGNSA. CDR3 size: 17 residues. V was clipped by 2 bases and J by 5 bases; unmatched bases: 9. CDR3 in DNA: TGTGCCAGCAGCTTAATTGGTCCCGGGACTAGCGGGAACGAGCAGTACTTC. Amino acids: CASSLIGPGTSGNEQYF.

This clonotype was seen ten or more times. The gene calls are TRBV15 and TRBJ1-4, with D possibly TRBD1 on 6 matching bases. Trimming took 2 bases from V and 0 from J, leaving 13 bases between them. Germline V gene data show CDR1 as LNHNV and CDR2 as YYDKDF (reference sequence). This CDR3 contains 17 residues. The CDR3 sequence: CATSRSPHRATNEKLFF. The CDR3 nucleotides read TGTGCCACCAGCAGATCCCCCCACAGGGCAACTAATGAAAAACTGTTTTTT.

This clonotype was seen only a few times. V gene TRBV6-1 combines with J gene TRBJ2-3, with 7 bases fitting TRBD2. Per germline, CDR1 MNHNS and CDR2 SASEGT. The CDR3 runs to 14 residues. J lost 4 bases, V lost 6 bases, and 7 bases had no gene match. The CDR3: CASRVAGGSDTQYF. The CDR3 DNA is TGTGCCAGCAGAGTAGCGGGTGGGTCAGATACGCAGTATTTT.

Ten or more counts support this clonotype. This chain joins TRBV7-2 and TRBJ2-7; the D gene could be TRBD1 or TRBD2 (6 bases each). CDR1 and CDR2 (germline): SGHTA, FQGNSA. The CDR3 runs to 14 residues. V lost 1 base, J lost 2 bases, and 9 bases lay in between. CDR3 sequence reads: CASSLEGGPYEQYF. The CDR3 bases are TGTGCCAGCAGCTTAGAGGGGGGACCCTACGAGCAGTACTTC.

This chain links TRBV29-1 with TRBJ2-3; 11 bases agree with TRBD2. The CDR3 runs 15 residues. Germline CDR1 and CDR2: SQVTM and ANQGSEA. After removal of 3 bases from V and 4 bases from J, the junction contained 6 bases not matched to a gene. The CDR3 loop reads CSVDVRLAGSDTQYF. The CDR3 DNA follows: TGCAGCGTTGATGTTCGACTAGCGGGATCAGATACGCAGTATTTT.

The V call is TRBV20-1, the J call TRBJ1-4; D call uncertain. V was trimmed by 0 bases and J by 7 bases, leaving 12 bases between them. There are 14 residues in the CDR3. Germline CDR1 and CDR2: DFQATT and SNEGSKA (reference sequence). The CDR3: CSARDYANREKLFF. The DNA of the CDR3 is TGCAGTGCTAGAGATTATGCGAATCGTGAAAAACTGTTTTTT.

This clonotype was counted between two and nine times. The chain recombines TRBV20-1 with TRBJ2-3, with D uncertain. This CDR3 has 14 residues. V was pared by 0 bases and J by 4 bases, with 11 bases between. The germline gives CDR1 DFQATT, CDR2 SNEGSKA (reference sequence). The CDR3 sequence: CSARDTRIADTQYF. The CDR3 DNA reads as TGCAGTGCTAGAGATACCAGGATCGCAGATACGCAGTATTTT.

This clonotype was seen a few times. The CDR3 DNA follows: TGTGCCACCAGTGAAGCGGGAGGGTACGAGCAGTACTTC. It yields the protein CATSEAGGYEQYF. The chain joins TRBV24-1 to TRBJ2-7; 10 bases fit TRBD2. Trimming at V came to 4 bases and at J to 4 bases, leaving 0 bases not matched to a gene. CDR1 KGHDR and CDR2 SFDVKD come from the germline V gene. CDR3 length: 13 residues.

This clonotype has just a few counts. The rearrangement joins TRBV20-1 to TRBJ2-7; D possibly matches TRBD1 or TRBD2 (5 bases each). CDR1 is DFQATT, CDR2 SNEGSKA, per germline (reference sequence). The CDR3 has 16 residues. V shed 1 base and J shed 3 bases, with 19 bases lying between them. The CDR3 DNA is TGCAGTGCTAGAGCCCCGGCGAGAGTTGGGGGCTACGAGCAGTACTTC. Translation: CSARAPARVGGYEQYF.

This rearrangement joins TRBV10-2 to TRBJ2-5; D uncertain. The CDR3 covers 11 residues. Per germline, CDR1 WSHSY and CDR2 SAAADI. V shed 6 bases and J shed 9 bases, with 11 bases lying between them. DNA of the CDR3: TGCGCCAGCAGCCCGTCATGGGCCCAGTACTTC. As protein: CASSPSWAQYF.

V gene TRBV24-1 combines with J gene TRBJ1-5, with 7 bases fitting TRBD1. This CDR3 has 15 amino acids. With 2 bases clipped from V and 2 bases from J, the junction kept 2 bases outside the gene matches. Per germline, CDR1 KGHDR and CDR2 SFDVKD. In DNA form, the CDR3 reads TGTGCCACCAGTGATTCCGGACAGGGCAATCAGCCCCAGCATTTT. This translates into CATSDSGQGNQPQHF.

This rearrangement joins TRBV29-1 to TRBJ2-6; D gene uncertain. The V end was cut by 4 bases, the J end by 0 bases, with 7 bases between. The CDR3 loop spans 14 amino acids. The germline V gene encodes CDR1 SQVTM and CDR2 ANQGSEA. In DNA, the CDR3 is TGCAGCGTTGCCATTAGCTCTGGGGCCAACGTCCTGACTTTC. This translates into CSVAISSGANVLTF. Full variable domain (rest looked up from reference TRBV29-1 and TRBJ2-6): SAVISQKPSRDICQRGTSLTIQCQVDSQVTMMFWYRQQPGQSLTLIATANQGSEATYESGFVIDKFPISRPNLTFSTLTVSNMSPEDSSIYLCSVAISSGANVLTFGAGSRLTVL.

This chain connects TRBV6-2 or TRBV6-3 to TRBJ2-1, with 10 bases aligning to TRBD2. The CDR3 is 16 amino acids. J lost 5 bases, V lost 6 bases, and 10 bases had no gene match. Germline lookup yields CDR1 MNHEY and CDR2 SVGEGT. This chain's CDR3 is CASRDAGTSVNNEQFF. CDR3 in DNA: TGTGCCAGCAGGGACGCCGGGACTAGCGTTAACAATGAGCAGTTCTTC.

The V and J genes are TRBV5-1 and TRBJ2-2; D gene uncertain. CDR1 and CDR2 (germline): SGHRS, YFSETQ. The length of the CDR3 is 15 residues. V lost 2 bases, J lost 1 base, and 9 bases lay in between. The CDR3 DNA reads TGCGCCAGCAGCTTCTCGACTCAGAACACCGGGGAGCTGTTTTTT. This sequence encodes CASSFSTQNTGELFF. The whole variable domain, remainder taken from reference TRBV5-1 and TRBJ2-2, is KAGVTQTPRYLIKTRGQQVTLSCSPISGHRSVSWYQQTPGQGLQFLFEYFSETQRNKGNFPGRFSGRQFSNSRSEMNVSTLELGDSALYLCASSFSTQNTGELFFGEGSRLTVL.

Many counts were recorded for this clonotype. The rearrangement links TRBV7-2 to TRBJ2-7; perhaps TRBD2 as D (5 bases). CDR3 length equals 15 residues. Germline V gene lookup returns CDR1 SGHTA and CDR2 FQGNSA. V was clipped by 2 bases and J by 0 bases, with 11 bases between them. In nucleotides, the CDR3 is TGTGCCAGCAGCTTATGGGTGGGGAGCTCCTACGAGCAGTACTTC. Encoded protein: CASSLWVGSSYEQYF.

This clonotype has just a few counts. The genes are TRBV6-5 and TRBJ2-3, with unresolved D. This CDR3 contains 12 residues. The V and J ends lost 6 bases and 0 bases respectively, with 4 bases between them. CDR1 is MNHEY and CDR2 is SVGAGI in the germline V gene. CDR3 amino acids: CASRRSTDTQYF. In nucleotides, the CDR3 is TGTGCCAGCAGGCGCAGCACAGATACGCAGTATTTT.

The sample holds a few counts of this clonotype. V and J are TRBV7-9 and TRBJ2-5; 7 positions match TRBD2. The V gene's germline CDR1 is SEHNR and CDR2 FQNEAQ (reference sequence). The CDR3 spans 15 residues. J lost 1 base, V lost 1 base, and 3 bases had no gene match. In DNA form, the CDR3 reads TGTGCCAGCAGCTTAGTAGCGGGCCGCCAAGAGACCCAGTACTTC. It yields the protein CASSLVAGRQETQYF.

This chain uses TRBV4-2 with TRBJ1-5; D gene ambiguous. Trimming pared 4 bases from V and 0 bases from J, leaving 10 bases between. Germline assignment: CDR1 LGHNA and CDR2 YNFKEQ. This CDR3 spans 15 amino acids. CDR3 DNA: TGTGCCAGCAGCCTATATCGGGATAGCAATCAGCCCCAGCATTTT. It codes for CASSLYRDSNQPQHF.

This chain links TRBV10-3 with TRBJ2-5; D may be TRBD1 (5 bases). Germline CDR1 and CDR2: ENHRY and SYGVKD. V lost 5 bases and J lost 9, with 13 bases in between. The CDR3 runs 12 residues. The DNA of the CDR3 is TGTGCCATCAGTAAGGGGCAAGGGTCCCAGTACTTC. It yields the protein CAISKGQGSQYF.

The chain recombines TRBV20-1 with TRBJ2-1; 16 bases map to TRBD2. The CDR3 loop spans 18 amino acids. CDR1 DFQATT and CDR2 SNEGSKA come from the germline V gene (reference sequence). The trim removed 6 bases at V and 4 bases at J, leaving 12 bases unmatched. CDR3 DNA sequence: TGCAGTGCCCAACCGGGACTAGCGGGAGGGCCCCGATACAATGAGCAGTTCTTC. Protein product: CSAQPGLAGGPRYNEQFF.

This clonotype was counted only a few times. V is TRBV7-6 and J is TRBJ2-1; TRBD2 matches at 9 bases. Germline CDR1 and CDR2: SGHVS and FNYEAQ. V trimming: 5 bases; J trimming: 1 base; junction bases outside the gene matches: 6. This CDR3 comprises 16 residues. The CDR3 loop reads CASSPAGGRSYNEQFF. Here the CDR3 DNA reads TGTGCCAGCAGCCCTGCGGGGGGGAGGTCCTACAATGAGCAGTTCTTC.

This clonotype came up a few times. The chain carries TRBV20-1 and TRBJ1-2; 7 bases fit TRBD1. Germline V gene sequence: CDR1 DFQATT, CDR2 SNEGSKA (reference sequence). Unmatched junction bases numbered 5, after V lost 5 bases and J lost 8 bases. The CDR3 sequence is 11 residues long. The CDR3 spells CSAPNRGGYTF. The CDR3 DNA reads TGCAGTGCTCCCAACAGGGGAGGCTACACCTTC.

The genes are TRBV6-1 and TRBJ1-5; 11 bases agree with TRBD1. The CDR3 is made up of 17 amino acids. The junction had 10 bases not matched to a gene; V was cut back by 6 bases and J by 3 bases. Looked up from germline, CDR1 is MNHNS and CDR2 is SASEGT. Written as DNA, the CDR3 is TGTGCCAGCAGCAGTAGTGGGACAGGGGGACCCAATCAGCCCCAGCATTTT. Translated: CASSSSGTGGPNQPQHF.

V gene TRBV9 combines with J gene TRBJ2-4, with a weak D call TRBD2 (6 bases). V was pared by 4 bases and J by 7 bases, with 12 bases between. CDR3 size: 13 residues. The V gene's germline CDR1 is SGDLS and CDR2 YYNGEE. The CDR3 here is CASSSGTLNIQYF. CDR3 DNA: TGTGCCAGCAGCTCGGGGACTCTCAACATTCAGTACTTC.

This chain joins TRBV10-3 and TRBJ2-2, with a possible D match to TRBD1 (6 bases). The CDR3 runs to 13 residues. Between the trimmed V and J ends, which lost 8 bases and 2 bases, there was a span of 9 bases. Per germline, CDR1 ENHRY and CDR2 SYGVKD. The CDR3 sequence is CAIGDINTGELFF. In nucleotides, the CDR3 is TGTGCCATCGGGGACATTAACACCGGGGAGCTGTTTTTT.

The rearrangement uses TRBV24-1 and TRBJ2-2, with D perhaps TRBD1 or TRBD2 (5 bases each). Germline V gene data show CDR1 as KGHDR and CDR2 as SFDVKD. This CDR3 contains 13 residues. V lost 3 bases and J lost 6, with 7 bases in between. Here the CDR3 reads CATSDGGAGELFF. The CDR3 region has the DNA TGTGCCACCAGTGATGGGGGAGCCGGGGAGCTGTTTTTT.

The chain uses TRBV4-1 and TRBJ2-3; 8 positions agree with TRBD1. CDR3 length equals 15 residues. With V trimmed by 2 bases and J by 2 bases, 3 bases remained unmatched. Germline values: CDR1 MGHRA, CDR2 YSYEKL. CDR3 amino acids: CASSQQGATTDTQYF. The DNA of the CDR3 is TGCGCCAGCAGCCAACAGGGGGCGACCACAGATACGCAGTATTTT.

The chain employs TRBV28 and TRBJ2-2; 12 bases are shared with TRBD2. Germline V lookup: CDR1 MDHEN, CDR2 SYDVKM. Unmatched junction bases numbered 4, after V lost 1 base and J lost 1 base. The CDR3 sequence is 18 residues long. This CDR3 is CASSLLGLAGGNTGELFF. The CDR3 DNA follows: TGTGCCAGCAGTTTATTGGGACTAGCGGGCGGGAACACCGGGGAGCTGTTTTTT.